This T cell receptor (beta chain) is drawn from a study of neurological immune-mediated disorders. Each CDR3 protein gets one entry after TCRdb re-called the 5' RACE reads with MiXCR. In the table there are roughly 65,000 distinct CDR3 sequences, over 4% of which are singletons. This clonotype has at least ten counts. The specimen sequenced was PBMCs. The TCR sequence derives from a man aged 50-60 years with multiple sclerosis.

The CDR3: CASSQDSSGEKLFF. In DNA form, the CDR3 reads TGCGCCAGCAGCCAGGACAGTTCCGGTGAAAAACTGTTTTTT. The chain links TRBV5-1 to TRBJ1-4; TRBD1 might be the D (6 bases). The CDR3 runs to 14 residues. The V end lost 4 bases, the J end lost 7 bases, and 14 bases lay between the germline ends. The germline V gene has CDR1 SGHRS and CDR2 YFSETQ.